Listed here are 9 T cell receptor beta chains from one sample, sequenced in a study of beta chain features in type 1 diabetes (dated by TCRdb to the late 2010s). Library method: the immunoSEQ multiplex PCR assay. All of the isolated RNA was reverse transcribed with the High Capacity cDNA Reverse Transcription Kit, so expressed TCRB transcripts were sequenced. Here the immuneACCESS table is served through TCRdb, limited to in-frame sequences with V and J called. Missing clones are a known gap in these copies; in checked studies unresolved V genes cover under half, and the rest lacks a known reason. The sample records about 150,000 clones, roughly 8% of which are singletons. The biggest ten clones account for under 0.55% of the sample. General findings and caveats noted by the study authors: A moderate but significant shortening of TCRB CDR3 length was observed in type 1 diabetes patients in all four CD4+ subsets.

Their antigens are not known. Sample: central memory CD4+ T cells from blood. The receptors were sampled from a man aged 18 to 30 with type 1 diabetes.

The rearrangement links TRBV5-1 to TRBJ2-5; TRBD2 aligns across 10 bases. Germline loops: CDR1 SGHRS, CDR2 YFSETQ. Unmatched junction bases numbered 2, after V lost 0 bases and J lost 3 bases. There are 15 residues in the CDR3. The CDR3 nucleotides are TGCGCCAGCAGCTTGGCGGGGACTAGCGAAGAGACCCAGTACTTC. Translating it yields CASSLAGTSEETQYF.

This clone has just a few counts. The chain combines TRBV4-3 with TRBJ2-1; the D gene is possibly TRBD2 (6 bases). Germline CDR1 LGHNA, CDR2 YSLEER. V shed 0 bases and J shed 12 bases, with 12 bases lying between them. The CDR3 consists of 13 residues. The CDR3: CASSQDKWRGQFF. The CDR3 DNA follows: TGCGCCAGCAGCCAAGATAAATGGAGGGGGCAGTTCTTC.

Only a few counts were recorded for this clone. The chain recombines TRBV5-1 with TRBJ2-2, with 11 bases that match TRBD1. This CDR3 region has 15 residues. With 4 bases clipped from V and 6 bases from J, the junction kept 5 bases outside the gene matches. Per the germline V gene, CDR1 is SGHRS and CDR2 is YFSETQ. This CDR3 is CASSPGQGASGELFF. In nucleotides, the CDR3 is TGCGCCAGCAGCCCCGGACAGGGGGCGTCCGGGGAGCTGTTTTTT.

This clone was detected a few times. This chain joins TRBV7-9 and TRBJ2-5; D not resolved. CDR3 length: 13 amino acids. CDR1 is SEHNR and CDR2 is FQNEAQ in the germline V gene (reference sequence). V was cut by 4 bases and J by 4 bases, with 10 bases left in between. The CDR3: CASSSHSAETQYF. The CDR3, as DNA: TGTGCCAGCAGCTCCCACAGTGCAGAGACCCAGTACTTC. The variable domain in full, completed from reference TRBV7-9 and TRBJ2-5, reads DTGVSQNPRHKITKRGQNVTFRCDPISEHNRLYWYRQTLGQGPEFLTYFQNEAQLEKSRLLSDRFSAERPKGSFSTLEIQRTEQGDSAMYLCASSSHSAETQYFGPGTRLLVL.

This clone was seen a few times. The gene calls are TRBV30 and TRBJ1-1, with TRBD1 matching over 7 bases. This CDR3 is built from 12 residues. From germline, CDR1 is GTSNPN and CDR2 SVGIG (reference sequence). The junction had 6 bases not matched to a gene; V was cut back by 1 base and J by 10 bases. The DNA of the CDR3 is TGTGCCTGGAGTGGGGGAGCAGGGGGAGCTTTCTTT. The encoded protein is CAWSGGAGGAFF.

This sequence joins TRBV5-1 and TRBJ2-3, with D maybe TRBD1 (7 bases). CDR1 and CDR2 (germline): SGHRS, YFSETQ. V lost 3 bases and J lost 0, with 14 bases in between. CDR3 size: 16 residues. The CDR3 region is CASSSGGGISTDTQYF. The CDR3 DNA reads TGCGCCAGCAGCTCCGGAGGGGGCATTAGCACAGATACGCAGTATTTT.

This clone was observed at least ten times. The rearrangement links TRBV6-5 to TRBJ2-5; 8 bases map to TRBD1. CDR1 and CDR2 (germline): MNHEY, SVGAGI. CDR3 length: 14 amino acids. V lost 8 bases and J lost 4; bases outside the gene matches: 9. CDR3 DNA sequence: TGTGCCAGCCGGACAGGGATGTCGGCAGAGACCCAGTACTTC. It codes for CASRTGMSAETQYF.

There are a few counts of this clone. This same CDR3 is encoded by further DNA sequences in the sample. V usage is TRBV18 and J usage is TRBJ2-1, with TRBD2 as a possible D gene (6 bases). The germline gives CDR1 KGHSH, CDR2 LQKENI. This CDR3 contains 15 residues. Deletions cut 0 bases from V and 5 bases from J, with 11 bases between. Here the CDR3 reads CASSPPSGTHNEQFF. The DNA of the CDR3 is TGTGCCAGCTCACCACCTAGCGGAACACACAATGAGCAGTTCTTC.

This clone was counted only a few times. This chain links TRBV19 with TRBJ2-7; 9 bases map to TRBD1. The germline CDR1 and CDR2 sequences are LNHDA and SQIVND (reference sequence). The CDR3 contains 16 residues. Germline trimming cut 5 bases from V and 5 bases from J; bases unmatched to any gene: 13. The CDR3 here is CASSLRGGGQGHEQYF. The CDR3 DNA is TGTGCCAGTAGTCTAAGGGGTGGGGGACAGGGCCACGAGCAGTACTTC.